This entry concerns a single TCR beta chain. Its specificity is not known. The data belong to a study of blood T cells in healthy people across ages. Study-level background: Template switching recovered approximately one barcoded beta molecule for every two T cells. Overall study results and limits: Roughly linearly, TCR beta diversity per million T cells fell as age increased. Estimates of total diversity, which came from one million sequenced T cells, were considered to be underestimates.

Using a J-beta primer mix together with a sample-barcoded 5' primer, a second PCR was run for roughly 6 to 12 cycles. Each cDNA molecule, via a template-switch adaptor with 12 random nucleotides, was tagged. One entry per CDR3 protein, called by TCRdb with MiXCR from the 5' RACE reads. Among about 1.4 million distinct CDR3 sequences listed, around 55% were seen once. The CDR3 has 14 residues. CDR1 SGHVS and CDR2 FNYEAQ come from the germline V gene. Trimming pared 4 bases from V and 3 bases from J, leaving 12 bases between. The chain is built from TRBV7-6 and TRBJ2-5, with D perhaps TRBD2 (6 bases). This TCR was sampled from a man between 18 and 29 years old in good health. What was sequenced was blood. CDR3 amino acids: CASSSIRREETQYF. CDR3 bases: TGTGCCAGCAGCTCAATCAGGAGGGAAGAGACCCAGTACTTC.